This TCR beta chain was found in a study of siplizumab effects on memory and regulatory T cells. Findings and limits, study-wide: Siplizumab conditions gave an average of approximately 70% Treg-derived mappable alloreactive CD4+ clones, versus around 27% for controls. Naive T cells seemed more diverse than memory cells; they also seemed major alloresponse contributors. The mapping of alloreactive clones to unstimulated subsets covered only a minor fraction of them.

Points on this clone: Its antigen is not identified.

The CDR3 runs to 16 residues. J gave up 8 bases and V 1 base, and 10 bases lay outside the gene matches. The germline CDR1 and CDR2 sequences are LGHNA and YNFKEQ. Clones were read by immunoSEQ multiplex PCR, and TCRdb kept only the in-frame ones, dropping some. This sample has more than 85,000 clones, with approximately 90% found just once. The sequence was collected from a human donor in good health. The sequenced material came from CD4+ T cells sorted from blood. This sequence joins TRBV4-2 and TRBJ2-1, with TRBD2 identical over 8 bases. Here the CDR3 reads CASSQVAGTSMDEQFF. The CDR3 nucleotides are TGTGCCAGCAGCCAAGTTGCCGGGACTAGTATGGATGAGCAGTTCTTC.